Presented here are 23 T cell receptor beta chains from one specimen sequenced in a study of vaccination effects on CD4 cells after COVID-19. Antigen-specific CD4+ T cells expanded by the ViraFEST assay with viral peptide pools were then sequenced. CD4+ T cells were isolated after around ten days of culture. The vaccine recipients had no prior SARS-CoV-2 infection, with negative nucleocapsid antibodies. TCRdb's table, derived via immunoSEQ multiplex PCR, lists solely in-frame clones and lacks some. The data hold under 80,000 clones, with 78% observed a single time. No antigen has been identified for these receptors. The specimen comprised CD4+ T cells from PBMCs cultured with SARS-CoV-2 spike peptides, sampled before COVID-19 vaccination. The receptors were gathered from a human donor who received a COVID-19 vaccine.

The chain carries TRBV6-6 and TRBJ2-3; TRBD2 agrees at 7 bases. The CDR3 length is 13 residues. V gave up 7 bases and J gave up 1 base; unmatched junction bases: 2. The germline gives CDR1 MNHNY, CDR2 SVGAGI (reference sequence). CDR3 in amino acids: CASKRDGTDTQYF. CDR3 nucleotide sequence: TGTGCCAGCAAGCGGGACGGCACAGATACGCAGTATTTT.

V is TRBV7-3 and J is TRBJ2-5, with TRBD1 as a possible D gene (6 bases). Germline values: CDR1 SGHTA, CDR2 FQGTGA. V was clipped by 3 bases and J by 5 bases, with 13 bases between them. The CDR3 loop spans 14 amino acids. CDR3 bases: TGTGCCAGCAGCTTGGGACCGAGGGGGGAGACCCAGTACTTC. Its translation is CASSLGPRGETQYF.

The chain is built from TRBV27 and TRBJ1-6, with a possible D match to TRBD1 (5 bases). CDR3 size: 13 residues. Germline loops: CDR1 MNHEY, CDR2 SMNVEV (reference sequence). Trimming left V 8 bases short and J 6 bases short, with 11 bases between. CDR3: CASGPQGNSPLHF. The CDR3 nucleotides read TGTGCCAGCGGACCTCAGGGTAATTCACCCCTCCACTTT.

This clone was detected a few times. V usage is TRBV6-2 or TRBV6-3 and J usage is TRBJ2-6, with 8 bases lining up with TRBD1. Germline values: CDR1 MNHEY, CDR2 SVGEGT. V lost 5 bases, J lost 10 bases, and 7 bases stayed unmatched. The CDR3 contains 14 residues. The CDR3 DNA sequence: TGTGCCAGCAGTGATCCGGGACAGGCTAACGTCCTGACTTTC. It translates to CASSDPGQANVLTF.

The rearrangement links TRBV6-6 to TRBJ2-1; 9 nucleotides align to TRBD1. Germline V lookup: CDR1 MNHNY, CDR2 SVGAGI (reference sequence). Trimming removed 6 bases from V and 1 base from J; junction bases left unmatched: 4. This CDR3 has 15 amino acids. The chain's CDR3 is CASSLGTGSYNEQFF. In DNA form, the CDR3 reads TGTGCCAGCAGCCTTGGGACAGGGTCCTACAATGAGCAGTTCTTC.

In its sample, this clone was seen a few times. The chain uses TRBV2 and TRBJ1-5, with a weak D call TRBD1 (6 bases). The CDR3 runs to 14 residues. Germline CDR1 SNHLY, CDR2 FYNNEI. V gave up 6 bases and J gave up 2 bases, with 11 bases separating them. The CDR3: CASRDRTGNQPQHF. The CDR3, as DNA: TGTGCCAGCAGAGACCGGACAGGCAATCAGCCCCAGCATTTT.

The gene calls are TRBV24-1 and TRBJ1-4; D remains ambiguous. V lost 1 base to trimming and J lost 3 bases, with 8 bases between them. This CDR3 comprises 15 residues. Germline V gene lookup returns CDR1 KGHDR and CDR2 SFDVKD. CDR3 nucleotides: TGTGCCACCAGTGATTTACCCGGGCCTAATGAAAAACTGTTTTTT. Protein product: CATSDLPGPNEKLFF.

The chain has TRBV7-9 and TRBJ2-2; D could derive from TRBD1 or TRBD2 (5 bases each). The V gene lost 4 bases and the J gene lost 4 bases, with 7 bases spanning the gap. This CDR3 spans 13 amino acids. CDR1 and CDR2 (germline): SEHNR, FQNEAQ (reference sequence). The CDR3 is CASSSGSTGELFF. The CDR3 DNA is TGTGCCAGCAGCTCAGGGAGCACCGGGGAGCTGTTTTTT. The complete variable domain, with remaining parts taken from reference TRBV7-9 and TRBJ2-2, reads DTGVSQNPRHKITKRGQNVTFRCDPISEHNRLYWYRQTLGQGPEFLTYFQNEAQLEKSRLLSDRFSAERPKGSFSTLEIQRTEQGDSAMYLCASSSGSTGELFFGEGSRLTVL.

The chain uses TRBV2 and TRBJ1-4; D possibly corresponds to TRBD1 (5 bases). Germline values: CDR1 SNHLY, CDR2 FYNNEI. This CDR3 comprises 14 residues. V gave up 10 bases and J gave up 8 bases, with 20 bases separating them. The DNA of the CDR3 is TGTGCCACAACAACGCGGGGGATCGGGGAAAAACTGTTTTTT. Protein product: CATTTRGIGEKLFF.

On this clone itself: Other DNA sequences in this specimen translate into the identical CDR3. The chain combines TRBV7-2 with TRBJ2-5, with 10 nucleotides matching TRBD1. Germline CDR1 is SGHTA and CDR2 is FQGNSA. There are 13 residues in the CDR3. J lost 5 bases, V lost 5 bases, and 2 bases had no gene match. The CDR3 nucleotides are TGTGCCAGCAGCCGGGGACAGGGGGAGACCCAGTACTTC. Residues: CASSRGQGETQYF.

CDR3 bases: TGTGCCAGCAGGGACAGGGGGCGCATCGAGACCCAGTACTTC. Translation gives CASRDRGRIETQYF. The chain couples TRBV6-5 to TRBJ2-5; 11 positions match TRBD1. The CDR3 spans 14 residues. Trimming took 6 bases from V and 5 from J; bases not matched to a gene: 5. The germline gives CDR1 MNHEY, CDR2 SVGAGI.

V gene TRBV6-5 combines with J gene TRBJ2-3; D call uncertain. Germline lookup yields CDR1 MNHEY and CDR2 SVGAGI. CDR3 length: 14 amino acids. V was trimmed by 6 bases and J by 2 bases, leaving 12 bases between them. The DNA for the CDR3 is TGTGCCAGCAGGTCCCCGCAGGACACAGATACGCAGTATTTT. It codes for CASRSPQDTDTQYF.

The CDR3 loop reads CASRAGPWDTGELFF. CDR3 nucleotide sequence: TGTGCCAGCAGAGCAGGGCCCTGGGACACCGGGGAGCTGTTTTTT. J is TRBJ2-2 and V is TRBV3-1 (or the pseudogene TRBV3-2); D possibly corresponds to TRBD1 (5 bases). Deletions cut 6 bases from V and 3 bases from J, with 14 bases between. Per the germline V gene, CDR1 is LGHDT and CDR2 is YNNKEL (reference sequence). The length of the CDR3 is 15 residues.

This chain joins TRBV18 and TRBJ2-3; the match to TRBD2 covers 10 bases. J gave up 0 bases and V 6 bases, and 9 bases lay outside the gene matches. Germline V CDR1 and CDR2: KGHSH, LQKENI. The CDR3 has 17 amino acids. CDR3 nucleotide sequence: TGTGCCAGCTCCGCTCTAGCGGGGGCCTCTAGCACAGATACGCAGTATTTT. Translated, it gives CASSALAGASSTDTQYF.

This chain joins TRBV3-1 (or the pseudogene TRBV3-2) and TRBJ1-2; D ambiguous. V lost 1 base and J 4 bases, leaving 13 bases between the germline ends. This CDR3 region has 15 residues. Germline CDR1 LGHDT, CDR2 YNNKEL (reference sequence). CDR3 DNA: TGTGCCAGCAGCCAAGGTCCGCTTTTGGGCTATGGCTACACCTTC. This encodes CASSQGPLLGYGYTF.

This clone was seen only once. V is TRBV5-1 and J is TRBJ2-5; the D gene is possibly TRBD1 (6 bases). V was pared by 4 bases and J by 1 base, with 14 bases between. The CDR3 is 15 amino acids. From germline, CDR1 is SGHRS and CDR2 YFSETQ. DNA of the CDR3: TGCGCCAGCAGCATTACGACAGGACCCCAAGAGACCCAGTACTTC. Protein sequence: CASSITTGPQETQYF.

The chain links TRBV9 to TRBJ1-4, with D perhaps matching TRBD1 (5 bases). Germline-derived CDR1 and CDR2 are SGDLS and YYNGEE. The CDR3 has 14 amino acids. V lost 0 bases and J lost 8, with 11 bases in between. The CDR3 region is CASSVGQGGEKLFF. Written as DNA, the CDR3 is TGTGCCAGCAGCGTAGGGCAGGGAGGAGAAAAACTGTTTTTT. Complete variable domain (other parts from reference TRBV9 and TRBJ1-4): DSGVTQTPKHLITATGQRVTLRCSPRSGDLSVYWYQQSLDQGLQFLIQYYNGEERAKGNILERFSAQQFPDLHSELNLSSLELGDSALYFCASSVGQGGEKLFFGSGTQLSVL.

The chain is built from TRBV5-4 and TRBJ2-3; D gene uncertain. The CDR3 has 13 residues. The V end was cut by 0 bases, the J end by 3 bases, with 5 bases between. Germline V CDR1 and CDR2: SGHNT, YYREEE (reference sequence). The CDR3 nucleotides are TGTGCCAGCAGCTTGGTTGGAACAGATACGCAGTATTTT. Encoded protein: CASSLVGTDTQYF.

The rearrangement uses TRBV11-2 and TRBJ2-1, with D unclear. The CDR3 sequence is 15 residues long. CDR1 and CDR2 (germline): SGHAT, FQNNGV. V shed 0 bases and J shed 1 base, with 7 bases lying between them. As DNA, the CDR3 is TGTGCCAGCAGCTTAGAGAGCTATTCCTACAATGAGCAGTTCTTC. Translation: CASSLESYSYNEQFF.

The gene calls are TRBV5-6 and TRBJ1-5; weak D call: TRBD1 (5 bases). The CDR3 is 15 amino acids. The V gene's germline CDR1 is SGHDT and CDR2 YYEEEE. V was cut by 1 base and J by 7 bases, with 15 bases left in between. CDR3 in DNA: TGTGCCAGCAGCTTGTACGGTGTCTGGGGCCAGCCCCAGCATTTT. Its translation: CASSLYGVWGQPQHF. The full variable domain, in which reference TRBV5-6 and TRBJ1-5 provide the parts outside the CDR3, is DAGVTQSPTHLIKTRGQQVTLRCSPKSGHDTVSWYQQALGQGPQFIFQYYEEEERQRGNFPDRFSGHQFPNYSSELNVNALLLGDSALYLCASSLYGVWGQPQHFGDGTRLSIL.

CDR3 protein: CAWSEQGMRTDTQYF. In nucleotides, the CDR3 is TGTGCCTGGAGTGAGCAGGGGATGAGGACAGATACGCAGTATTTT. The V gene is TRBV30, the J gene TRBJ2-3, with TRBD1 as a possible D gene (6 bases). This CDR3 comprises 15 residues. Trimming pared 1 base from V and 3 bases from J, leaving 14 bases between. Germline V lookup: CDR1 GTSNPN, CDR2 SVGIG (reference sequence).

The chain combines TRBV24-1 with TRBJ2-3; possibly TRBD1 or TRBD2 for D (6 bases each). V lost 12 bases and J lost 5, with 20 bases in between. CDR3 length: 14 amino acids. Germline loops: CDR1 KGHDR, CDR2 SFDVKD. The CDR3 bases are TGTGCCTCTTCCCAGGCGGGACATGGAGATACGCAGTATTTT. Residues: CASSQAGHGDTQYF.

The chain employs TRBV7-2 and TRBJ2-3, with a possible D match to TRBD1 (5 bases). Germline-derived CDR1 and CDR2 are SGHTA and FQGNSA. Trimming cost V 2 bases and J 1 base, with 13 bases left between them. This CDR3 contains 16 residues. The CDR3 is CASSLMGRVGTDTQYF. Written as DNA, the CDR3 is TGTGCCAGCAGCTTAATGGGCAGGGTGGGCACAGATACGCAGTATTTT.